Shown below are 21 T cell receptor beta chains from a single sample sequenced in a study of cytomegalovirus exposure and HLA in healthy donors (dated by TCRdb to about 2017). Receptors were amplified or captured by the immunoSEQ multiplex PCR assay. A mixture of 60 forward primers for TCR Vbeta segments and 13 reverse primers for TCR Jbeta segments was used in the multiplex PCR. TCRdb took this table from immuneACCESS and kept in-frame rearrangements with V and J called. Such tables lack part of the clones; where checked against another copy, unresolved V genes explain under half of the gap, and the rest is unexplained. The sample includes about 150,000 clones, with about 73% observed a single time. Under 3% of the sample lies in the top ten. Sequences were obtained from PBMCs. The receptors shown here come from a man aged 35 to 55 in good health and CMV-seropositive.

The chain employs TRBV10-3 and TRBJ1-1; maybe TRBD1 (5 bases). In germline, CDR1 is ENHRY, CDR2 SYGVKD. Trimming took off 3 bases at V and 3 bases at J, with 14 bases between the two ends. The length of the CDR3 is 15 residues. CDR3 loop: CAISDPGYRHTEAFF. The DNA of the CDR3 is TGTGCCATCAGTGATCCAGGGTACAGGCACACTGAAGCTTTCTTT.

The rearrangement links TRBV7-2 to TRBJ1-6, with no clear D. Trimming took off 7 bases at V and 3 bases at J, with 13 bases between the two ends. Looked up from germline, CDR1 is SGHTA and CDR2 is FQGNSA. This CDR3 spans 15 amino acids. CDR3 nucleotides: TGTGCCAGCACCTCTTCGGTAGTCTATAATTCACCCCTCCACTTT. It yields the protein CASTSSVVYNSPLHF.

This chain links TRBV9 with TRBJ2-2, with a tentative D call TRBD2 (6 bases). CDR3 length: 15 amino acids. The V end was cut by 0 bases, the J end by 4 bases, with 10 bases between. Germline CDR1 SGDLS, CDR2 YYNGEE. In DNA, the CDR3 is TGTGCCAGCAGCGTAGCCGGGAGCGGCACCGGGGAGCTGTTTTTT. Amino acid sequence: CASSVAGSGTGELFF.

The chain is built from TRBV6-5 and TRBJ2-2, with 7 bases fitting TRBD2. CDR1 is MNHEY and CDR2 is SVGAGI in the germline V gene. This CDR3 is built from 15 residues. V lost 6 bases to trimming and J lost 1 base; unmatched junction nucleotides: 5. CDR3 loop: CASRIGLVNTGELFF. In DNA, the CDR3 is TGTGCCAGCAGAATAGGACTAGTGAACACCGGGGAGCTGTTTTTT.

The chain combines TRBV14 with TRBJ2-7; 7 nucleotides match TRBD2. This CDR3 has 15 amino acids. Germline-derived CDR1 and CDR2 are SGHDN and FVKESK. V was pared by 4 bases and J by 4 bases, with 10 bases of the junction left unmatched. This chain's CDR3 is CASSLAGAGYYEQYF. CDR3 nucleotides: TGTGCCAGCAGCCTAGCGGGCGCCGGGTATTACGAGCAGTACTTC.

Comments on this clone: Additional DNA sequences in this sample encode the identical CDR3. The rearrangement links TRBV29-1 to TRBJ2-7; the D gene is possibly TRBD2 (7 bases). With 7 bases removed from V and 0 bases from J, the gap between germline ends came to 19 bases. This CDR3 has 15 residues. CDR1 is SQVTM, CDR2 ANQGSEA, per germline. The DNA for the CDR3 is TGCAGCGCACGGACGGGGGGCTATAGCTCCTACGAGCAGTACTTC. Amino acid sequence: CSARTGGYSSYEQYF.

The table lists this clone with a count of one. V gene TRBV6-1 combines with J gene TRBJ1-5; a possible D gene is TRBD1 (6 bases). CDR1 MNHNS and CDR2 SASEGT come from the germline V gene. This CDR3 has 14 amino acids. V gave up 8 bases and J gave up 0 bases, with 11 bases separating them. The CDR3 region has the DNA TGTGCCAGCCGACAGGATTCTAGCAATCAGCCCCAGCATTTT. Translating gives CASRQDSSNQPQHF.

The chain carries TRBV4-2 and TRBJ2-7; maybe TRBD2 (6 bases). V lost 0 bases to trimming and J lost 3 bases, with 18 bases between them. The CDR3 length is 17 residues. Germline CDR1 reads LGHNA; CDR2 reads YNFKEQ. The CDR3 nucleotides read TGTGCCAGCAGCCAAGAACAGTATAGCGGAGCCGGCTACGAGCAGTACTTC. It translates to CASSQEQYSGAGYEQYF.

Worth noting for this clone: This specimen includes other DNA sequences encoding the same CDR3. V and J are TRBV7-8 and TRBJ2-7; a weak D match, TRBD1 (6 bases). V lost 2 bases to trimming and J lost 3 bases, with 8 bases between them. Germline V gives CDR1 SGHVS, CDR2 FQNEAQ. The length of the CDR3 is 13 residues. The CDR3 loop is CASSLTGFYEQYF. CDR3 bases: TGTGCCAGCAGCTTAACAGGGTTCTACGAGCAGTACTTC.

On this clone itself: Other DNA sequences from this sample encode an identical CDR3 as well. The DNA for the CDR3 is TGTGCCAGCAGTCTTGAGCAGGGCACTGAAGCTTTCTTT. This translates into CASSLEQGTEAFF. This rearrangement joins TRBV7-9 to TRBJ1-1; the D gene is possibly TRBD1 (5 bases). The V end was cut by 6 bases, the J end by 4 bases, with 12 bases between. The germline V gene has CDR1 SEHNR and CDR2 FQNEAQ (reference sequence). The CDR3 runs 13 residues.

The rearrangement uses TRBV5-1 and TRBJ2-1; D gene uncertain. The CDR3 runs 13 residues. Trimming pared 4 bases from V and 5 bases from J, leaving 10 bases between. Germline V gives CDR1 SGHRS, CDR2 YFSETQ. CDR3 loop: CASSLLLDNEQFF. CDR3 bases: TGCGCCAGCAGCCTCCTACTTGACAATGAGCAGTTCTTC. Complete variable domain (other parts from reference TRBV5-1 and TRBJ2-1): KAGVTQTPRYLIKTRGQQVTLSCSPISGHRSVSWYQQTPGQGLQFLFEYFSETQRNKGNFPGRFSGRQFSNSRSEMNVSTLELGDSALYLCASSLLLDNEQFFGPGTRLTVL.

V usage is TRBV19 and J usage is TRBJ1-5; a weak D match, TRBD1 (5 bases). This CDR3 region has 14 residues. Trimming took off 7 bases at V and 3 bases at J, with 13 bases between the two ends. Germline-derived CDR1 and CDR2 are LNHDA and SQIVND (reference sequence). CDR3: CASNYDSLNQPQHF. DNA of the CDR3: TGTGCCAGTAATTATGACAGCCTCAATCAGCCCCAGCATTTT.

This chain connects TRBV11-3 to TRBJ2-1; 7 bases are shared with TRBD2. The V and J ends lost 5 bases and 7 bases, in that order; junction bases with no gene match: 11. The CDR3 sequence is 15 residues long. CDR1 is SGHNT and CDR2 is YENEEA in the germline V gene. The CDR3 DNA follows: TGTGCCAGCAGCCATTCTAGCGGACCCGAGAATGAGCAGTTCTTC. It is translated as CASSHSSGPENEQFF.

The gene calls are TRBV7-2 and TRBJ2-2; no definite D call. The CDR3 loop spans 13 amino acids. The V gene's germline CDR1 is SGHTA and CDR2 FQGNSA. V was pared by 1 base and J by 6 bases, with 6 bases between. CDR3 sequence (DNA): TGTGCCAGCAGCTTAGGCTACTCCGGGGAGCTGTTTTTT. It codes for CASSLGYSGELFF.

The chain is built from TRBV5-1 and TRBJ2-3; the match to TRBD2 covers 10 bases. The CDR3 spans 16 residues. J gave up 0 bases and V 4 bases, and 5 bases lay outside the gene matches. In germline, CDR1 is SGHRS, CDR2 YFSETQ. In DNA form, the CDR3 reads TGCGCCAGCAGCCCTGGACTAGCGGAGAGCACAGATACGCAGTATTTT. Encoded protein: CASSPGLAESTDTQYF.

This clone appeared a few times. The chain uses TRBV6-5 and TRBJ2-7, with 12 nucleotides matching TRBD2. CDR1 and CDR2 (germline): MNHEY, SVGAGI. This CDR3 is 15 amino acids long. The trim removed 8 bases at V and 6 bases at J, leaving 11 bases unmatched. The CDR3 coding sequence is TGTGCCAGCCAGCAAACTGGACTAGCGGGAACCGAGCAGTACTTC. Amino acids: CASQQTGLAGTEQYF.

The rearrangement uses TRBV6-6 and TRBJ1-1, with a tentative D call TRBD1 (6 bases). Trimming took 8 bases from V and 1 from J, leaving 11 bases between them. The germline V gene has CDR1 MNHNY and CDR2 SVGAGI (reference sequence). The CDR3 covers 13 residues. This CDR3 reads CASSPRGNTEAFF. The CDR3, as DNA: TGTGCCAGCTCCCCCAGGGGGAACACTGAAGCTTTCTTT.

This chain connects TRBV5-1 to TRBJ2-2; D is uncertain. Germline loops: CDR1 SGHRS, CDR2 YFSETQ. The CDR3 extends over 14 amino acids. Trimming took 0 bases from V and 9 from J, leaving 12 bases between them. CDR3 nucleotide sequence: TGCGCCAGCAGCTTGGTAGATAGCAGCCGGGAGCTGTTTTTT. Amino acid sequence: CASSLVDSSRELFF.

This chain joins TRBV6-4 and TRBJ1-1, with D possibly matching TRBD1 (5 bases). Trimming cost V 4 bases and J 5 bases, with 26 bases left between them. This CDR3 has 18 residues. Germline-derived CDR1 and CDR2 are MRHNA and SNTAGT. The CDR3 DNA reads TGTGCCAGCAGTGTAGAGGTGGCTATACGGCAGGGTTTAACTGAAGCTTTCTTT. This sequence encodes CASSVEVAIRQGLTEAFF.

The chain is built from TRBV5-1 and TRBJ1-4; possibly TRBD1 for D (6 bases). The V end lost 0 bases, the J end lost 4 bases, and 10 bases lay between the germline ends. The germline CDR1 and CDR2 sequences are SGHRS and YFSETQ. The CDR3 is 15 amino acids. CDR3: CASSLDRANNEKLFF. CDR3 DNA: TGCGCCAGCAGCTTGGACAGGGCCAATAATGAAAAACTGTTTTTT. The variable domain in full, with the rest retrieved from reference TRBV5-1 and TRBJ1-4, is KAGVTQTPRYLIKTRGQQVTLSCSPISGHRSVSWYQQTPGQGLQFLFEYFSETQRNKGNFPGRFSGRQFSNSRSEMNVSTLELGDSALYLCASSLDRANNEKLFFGSGTQLSVL.

The chain combines TRBV9 with TRBJ1-6; no definite D call. CDR1 and CDR2 from the germline V gene are SGDLS and YYNGEE. The CDR3 totals 15 residues. Trimming took 2 bases from V and 5 from J, leaving 11 bases between them. CDR3 residues: CASSVEGRNNSPLHF. The CDR3 DNA follows: TGTGCCAGCAGCGTCGAGGGAAGGAATAATTCACCCCTCCACTTT. The variable domain in full, completed from reference TRBV9 and TRBJ1-6, reads DSGVTQTPKHLITATGQRVTLRCSPRSGDLSVYWYQQSLDQGLQFLIQYYNGEERAKGNILERFSAQQFPDLHSELNLSSLELGDSALYFCASSVEGRNNSPLHFGNGTRLTVT.